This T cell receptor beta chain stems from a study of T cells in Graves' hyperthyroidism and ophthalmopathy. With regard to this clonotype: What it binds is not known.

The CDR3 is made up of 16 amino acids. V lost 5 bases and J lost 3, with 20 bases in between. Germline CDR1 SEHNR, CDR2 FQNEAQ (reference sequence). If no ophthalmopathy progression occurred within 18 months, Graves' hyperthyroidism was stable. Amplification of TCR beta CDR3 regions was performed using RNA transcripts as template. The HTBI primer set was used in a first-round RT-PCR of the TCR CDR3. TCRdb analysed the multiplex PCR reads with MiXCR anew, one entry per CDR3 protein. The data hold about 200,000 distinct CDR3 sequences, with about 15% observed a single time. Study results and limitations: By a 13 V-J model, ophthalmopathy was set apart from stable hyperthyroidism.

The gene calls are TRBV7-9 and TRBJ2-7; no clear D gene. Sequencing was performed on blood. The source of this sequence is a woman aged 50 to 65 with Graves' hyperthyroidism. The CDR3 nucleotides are TGTGCCAGCAGCAGATTGGACGGCATGGCCTTCTACGAGCAGTACTTC. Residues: CASSRLDGMAFYEQYF.